This passage covers 30 T cell receptor beta chains from one sample sequenced in a study of blood T cell repertoires in COVID-19. The protocol was immunoSEQ multiplex PCR, while the TCRdb copy is restricted to in-frame clones and leaves out a portion. The sample holds about 86,000 clones, roughly 78% seen once. Specimen: peripheral blood. The receptors derive from a woman older than 75 with acute or convalescent COVID-19.

The chain combines TRBV5-1 with TRBJ2-1, with TRBD1 identical over 9 bases. Germline V gives CDR1 SGHRS, CDR2 YFSETQ. The CDR3 runs to 14 residues. V gave up 6 bases and J gave up 7 bases; unmatched junction bases: 8. This CDR3 reads CASTGQGRGNEQFF. The CDR3 coding sequence is TGCGCCAGCACCGGACAGGGGAGGGGTAATGAGCAGTTCTTC.

V usage is TRBV6-5 and J usage is TRBJ1-4; no firm D call. V was trimmed by 6 bases and J by 5 bases, leaving 16 bases between them. The CDR3 totals 15 residues. In germline, CDR1 is MNHEY, CDR2 SVGAGI. CDR3 in DNA: TGTGCCAGCAGCCCCAGGTTAGGCGTCAATGAAAAACTGTTTTTT. Translation gives CASSPRLGVNEKLFF.

This clone turned up a few times. The chain couples TRBV5-1 to TRBJ1-4; D not resolved. V lost 0 bases, J lost 2 bases, and 11 bases lay in between. CDR1 is SGHRS, CDR2 YFSETQ, per germline. CDR3 length equals 16 residues. The CDR3 region has the DNA TGCGCCAGCAGCTTGGCCCCGACGGGGACTAATGAAAAACTGTTTTTT. Its translation: CASSLAPTGTNEKLFF.

The chain joins TRBV6-5 to TRBJ2-2; D uncertain. The germline V and J ends were trimmed by 7 bases and 1 base, with 10 bases remaining between them. CDR1 and CDR2 from the germline V gene are MNHEY and SVGAGI. The CDR3 totals 14 residues. CDR3 sequence (DNA): TGTGCCAGCAACTCTCTCGGGAACACCGGGGAGCTGTTTTTT. Its translation is CASNSLGNTGELFF.

This chain links TRBV3-1 (or the pseudogene TRBV3-2) with TRBJ2-3, with 10 bases fitting TRBD2. CDR1 is LGHDT, CDR2 YNNKEL, per germline (reference sequence). Losses at the gene ends were 4 bases for V and 4 bases for J; bases not matched to a gene: 2. This CDR3 comprises 14 residues. CDR3 in amino acids: CASSRGTSADTQYF. Here the CDR3 DNA reads TGTGCCAGCAGCCGCGGGACTAGCGCAGATACGCAGTATTTT.

This clone was observed a few times. The chain recombines TRBV7-2 with TRBJ2-2, with D unresolved. The V and J ends lost 1 base and 5 bases respectively, with 8 bases between them. The CDR3 has 14 residues. Germline CDR1 is SGHTA and CDR2 is FQGNSA. This CDR3 reads CASSLDSTTGELFF. The CDR3 DNA sequence: TGTGCCAGCAGCTTAGACAGTACAACCGGGGAGCTGTTTTTT.

The chain couples TRBV10-3 to TRBJ1-1; D is unresolved. The germline gives CDR1 ENHRY, CDR2 SYGVKD. V lost 3 bases and J 7 bases, leaving 15 bases between the germline ends. This CDR3 has 14 residues. CDR3 in amino acids: CAISEGRVSDEAFF. CDR3 bases: TGTGCCATCAGTGAAGGTCGGGTTTCGGATGAAGCTTTCTTT.

The rearrangement uses TRBV19 and TRBJ1-2; 8 nucleotides line up with TRBD1. The CDR3 covers 16 residues. Germline trimming cut 5 bases from V and 4 bases from J; bases unmatched to any gene: 12. Looked up from germline, CDR1 is LNHDA and CDR2 is SQIVND (reference sequence). In nucleotides, the CDR3 is TGTGCCAGTAGTCTCCATTCCCCGGGACAGGCCTATGGCTACACCTTC. As protein: CASSLHSPGQAYGYTF. The full variable domain, rest sourced from reference TRBV19 and TRBJ1-2, is DGGITQSPKYLFRKEGQNVTLSCEQNLNHDAMYWYRQDPGQGLRLIYYSQIVNDFQKGDIAEGYSVSREKKESFPLTVTSAQKNPTAFYLCASSLHSPGQAYGYTFGSGTRLTVV.

The chain links TRBV19 to TRBJ2-5; TRBD2 aligns across 14 bases. Germline values: CDR1 LNHDA, CDR2 SQIVND (reference sequence). The CDR3 consists of 17 residues. The junction had 8 bases not matched to a gene; V was cut back by 3 bases and J by 5 bases. CDR3 protein: CASSISGTSGGGETQYF. CDR3 sequence (DNA): TGTGCCAGTAGTATCTCCGGGACTAGCGGGGGTGGTGAGACCCAGTACTTC.

V and J are TRBV6-5 and TRBJ1-2, with 9 bases aligning to TRBD1. Germline V gene data show CDR1 as MNHEY and CDR2 as SVGAGI. V dropped 2 bases and J dropped 4; count of bases not matched to a gene: 2. CDR3 length equals 14 residues. CDR3 sequence (DNA): TGTGCCAGCAGTTACACAGGGGGCGTCTATGGCTACACCTTC. As protein: CASSYTGGVYGYTF.

The V call is TRBV7-2, the J call TRBJ2-1; 9 positions agree with TRBD2. The ends lost 5 bases at V and 7 bases at J; junction bases unmatched: 12. This CDR3 spans 16 amino acids. The germline gives CDR1 SGHTA, CDR2 FQGNSA. The CDR3 nucleotides read TGTGCCAGCAGCACCCGAGCGGGAGGTTCGACAAATGAGCAGTTCTTC. This translates into CASSTRAGGSTNEQFF.

The V gene is TRBV12-3 or TRBV12-4, the J gene TRBJ1-1, with a tentative D call TRBD1 (5 bases). The CDR3 sequence is 12 residues long. V lost 8 bases and J lost 1, with 8 bases in between. This chain's CDR3 is CASDSSNTEAFF. The CDR3 nucleotides read TGTGCCAGCGACAGTTCGAACACTGAAGCTTTCTTT.

The chain links TRBV21-1 to TRBJ1-1; TRBD1, the table's D call, was not compared with the DNA. TRBV21-1 is a recognized pseudogene. CDR3 length: 15 residues. The CDR3 loop is CASSISRQVNTEAFF. The CDR3 DNA sequence: TGTGCCAGCAGCATTAGTCGACAGGTGAACACTGAAGCTTTCTTT.

The chain combines TRBV2 with TRBJ1-3, with D unclear. Germline V CDR1 and CDR2: SNHLY, FYNNEI. The CDR3 is 16 amino acids. V lost 4 bases and J 0 bases, leaving 13 bases between the germline ends. As DNA, the CDR3 is TGTGCCAGCAGTGGGTCGACTGGACTCTCTGGAAACACCATATATTTT. Translating gives CASSGSTGLSGNTIYF.

The chain couples TRBV12-3 or TRBV12-4 to TRBJ2-2; a possible D gene is TRBD1 (5 bases). V lost 7 bases and J lost 5, with 11 bases in between. The CDR3 covers 13 residues. CDR3 in amino acids: CASKLKGTGELFF. The CDR3 DNA follows: TGTGCCAGCAAACTTAAGGGGACCGGGGAGCTGTTTTTT.

This clone was seen a handful of times. The chain is built from TRBV19 and TRBJ2-7; weak D call: TRBD1 (5 bases). The CDR3 has 15 amino acids. The V end lost 3 bases, the J end lost 3 bases, and 15 bases lay between the germline ends. CDR1 and CDR2 (germline): LNHDA, SQIVND (reference sequence). The CDR3 loop is CASSISDRPIYEQYF. CDR3 DNA: TGTGCCAGTAGTATTTCCGACAGACCGATCTACGAGCAGTACTTC.

This rearrangement joins TRBV5-1 to TRBJ1-1; no clear D gene. The V end was cut by 4 bases, the J end by 1 base, with 8 bases between. Germline CDR1 and CDR2: SGHRS and YFSETQ. This CDR3 has 13 amino acids. In nucleotides, the CDR3 is TGCGCCAGCAGCCCCAACGGGAACACTGAAGCTTTCTTT. Its protein product is CASSPNGNTEAFF.

The rearrangement joins TRBV11-2 to TRBJ2-7, with 11 bases aligning to TRBD2. The CDR3 contains 14 residues. Trimming removed 5 bases from V and 3 bases from J; junction bases left unmatched: 3. CDR1 is SGHAT, CDR2 FQNNGV, per germline. In DNA, the CDR3 is TGTGCCAGCAGCCTGACTAGCGGGAACTACGAGCAGTACTTC. Protein sequence: CASSLTSGNYEQYF.

The CDR3 DNA follows: TGCAGCGTTGGAGGGGACAGGGTGGGGGAGACCCAGTACTTC. This sequence encodes CSVGGDRVGETQYF. The chain recombines TRBV29-1 with TRBJ2-5; TRBD1 agrees at 9 bases. V shed 4 bases and J 5 bases; nucleotides not matched to a gene: 8. CDR1 and CDR2 (germline): SQVTM, ANQGSEA. CDR3 length: 14 residues. Full variable domain (rest looked up from reference TRBV29-1 and TRBJ2-5): SAVISQKPSRDICQRGTSLTIQCQVDSQVTMMFWYRQQPGQSLTLIATANQGSEATYESGFVIDKFPISRPNLTFSTLTVSNMSPEDSSIYLCSVGGDRVGETQYFGPGTRLLVL.

The gene calls are TRBV3-1 (or the pseudogene TRBV3-2) and TRBJ2-7; TRBD2 might be the D (5 bases). Per germline, CDR1 LGHDT and CDR2 YNNKEL (reference sequence). This CDR3 has 13 amino acids. V lost 4 bases and J lost 2, with 9 bases in between. The CDR3 region is CASSLAPTYEQYF. The CDR3 DNA reads as TGTGCCAGCAGCCTAGCGCCAACCTACGAGCAGTACTTC.

This clone was detected only a few times. The chain carries TRBV11-3 and TRBJ2-5; D may be TRBD1 (5 bases). Germline-derived CDR1 and CDR2 are SGHNT and YENEEA. Trimming stripped 5 bases from V and 7 bases from J, with 14 bases between. The CDR3 runs to 13 residues. As DNA, the CDR3 is TGTGCCAGCAGCATCTCCAGGGTTGGGACCCAGTACTTC. This translates into CASSISRVGTQYF. Full variable domain (outside the CDR3, taken from reference TRBV11-3 and TRBJ2-5): EAGVVQSPRYKIIEKKQPVAFWCNPISGHNTLYWYLQNLGQGPELLIRYENEEAVDDSQLPKDRFSAERLKGVDSTLKIQPAELGDSAVYLCASSISRVGTQYFGPGTRLLVL.

This chain links TRBV6-5 with TRBJ2-7; tentatively, D is TRBD1 (5 bases). Germline loops: CDR1 MNHEY, CDR2 SVGAGI. V lost 6 bases and J lost 6, with 9 bases in between. The CDR3 is made up of 11 amino acids. For the CDR3, the DNA is TGTGCCAGCAGATCAGGGCGCGAGCAGTACTTC. Translation gives CASRSGREQYF.

The genes are TRBV28 and TRBJ2-2, with TRBD1 identical over 8 bases. This CDR3 is 16 amino acids long. The germline V gene encodes CDR1 MDHEN and CDR2 SYDVKM. Unmatched junction bases numbered 13, after V lost 6 bases and J lost 7 bases. The CDR3 spells CASSRPGQVVSGELFF. In DNA form, the CDR3 reads TGTGCCAGCAGCCGGCCGGGACAGGTCGTTAGCGGGGAGCTGTTTTTT. The variable domain in full, completed from reference TRBV28 and TRBJ2-2, reads DVKVTQSSRYLVKRTGEKVFLECVQDMDHENMFWYRQDPGLGLRLIYFSYDVKMKEKGDIPEGYSVSREKKERFSLILESASTNQTSMYLCASSRPGQVVSGELFFGEGSRLTVL.

The chain is built from TRBV19 and TRBJ2-1, with 11 bases that match TRBD2. The CDR3 sequence is 15 residues long. The ends lost 7 bases at V and 3 bases at J; junction bases unmatched: 5. Germline V gives CDR1 LNHDA, CDR2 SQIVND (reference sequence). DNA of the CDR3: TGTGCCAGTAAAAAGACTAGCGGGAACTACAATGAGCAGTTCTTC. It encodes CASKKTSGNYNEQFF.

The chain carries TRBV11-2 and TRBJ2-3; D gene unclear. Trimming removed 4 bases at V and 0 bases at J, with 5 bases between. The CDR3 has 13 amino acids. Germline values: CDR1 SGHAT, CDR2 FQNNGV. The CDR3 reads CASSYSSTDTQYF. CDR3 nucleotide sequence: TGTGCCAGCAGCTACTCTAGCACAGATACGCAGTATTTT.

The chain has TRBV6-5 and TRBJ1-2; 7 bases are shared with TRBD1. Looked up from germline, CDR1 is MNHEY and CDR2 is SVGAGI. The CDR3 contains 13 residues. With V trimmed by 5 bases and J by 3 bases, 3 bases remained unmatched. The CDR3 coding sequence is TGTGCCAGCAGTACTACAGGGGACTATGGCTACACCTTC. Translation: CASSTTGDYGYTF.

The chain employs TRBV12-3 or TRBV12-4 and TRBJ1-1; no reliable D call. Trimming shortened V by 6 bases and J by 4 bases, and 12 bases separated the two germline ends. The CDR3 covers 13 residues. CDR3 sequence (DNA): TGTGCCAGCAGGGTAGCGGGAGGCACTGAAGCTTTCTTT. It yields the protein CASRVAGGTEAFF.

The CDR3 is CASSLGTGENLHF. The CDR3 bases are TGCGCCAGCAGCTTGGGGACTGGGGAGAACCTCCACTTT. This rearrangement joins TRBV5-1 to TRBJ1-6, with unresolved D. V shed 0 bases and J shed 15 bases, with 13 bases lying between them. Germline V CDR1 and CDR2: SGHRS, YFSETQ. The CDR3 covers 13 residues.

This clone has just a few counts. This chain joins TRBV11-2 and TRBJ2-2; the match to TRBD1 covers 8 bases. This CDR3 region has 15 residues. V shed 4 bases, J shed 4 bases, and the junction held 5 bases outside the gene matches. Germline lookup yields CDR1 SGHAT and CDR2 FQNNGV. The CDR3 sequence: CASSSGQGPTGELFF. CDR3 DNA: TGTGCCAGCAGCTCTGGACAGGGCCCCACCGGGGAGCTGTTTTTT.

V and J are TRBV6-5 and TRBJ1-1, with a weak D call TRBD1 (5 bases). This CDR3 is built from 12 residues. Germline V CDR1 and CDR2: MNHEY, SVGAGI. Trimming took 7 bases from V and 13 from J, leaving 19 bases between them. In DNA, the CDR3 is TGTGCCAGCATCACGGCATCGCGGGGGGTTTTCTTT. This codes for CASITASRGVFF.